These 29 T cell receptor beta chains originate from one sample sequenced in a study of technical replicates of blood from a handful of donors. The repertoire was sequenced with immunoSEQ multiplex PCR; TCRdb's copy has only in-frame clones and lacks some. The sample records 40,000 to 55,000 clones, roughly 95% being singletons. Sequences were obtained from T cells isolated from PBMCs. The source of these receptors is a human donor in good health.

V usage is TRBV5-4 and J usage is TRBJ2-5; 9 bases are a match to TRBD2. Trimming cost V 0 bases and J 2 bases; bases outside gene matches: 2. In germline, CDR1 is SGHNT, CDR2 YYREEE (reference sequence). The CDR3 is 15 amino acids. CDR3 nucleotide sequence: TGTGCCAGCAGCTTGGGACTAGCGGCACAAGAGACCCAGTACTTC. Translation gives CASSLGLAAQETQYF.

The chain carries TRBV28 and TRBJ2-7; possible D gene TRBD2, 6 bases. The V and J ends lost 2 bases and 2 bases respectively, with 10 bases between them. This CDR3 is built from 14 residues. Germline assignment: CDR1 MDHEN and CDR2 SYDVKM. The CDR3 DNA follows: TGTGCCAGCAGTTTAGGGACTTCTCCCTACGAGCAGTACTTC. Protein product: CASSLGTSPYEQYF. Full variable domain (remainder filled in from reference TRBV28 and TRBJ2-7): DVKVTQSSRYLVKRTGEKVFLECVQDMDHENMFWYRQDPGLGLRLIYFSYDVKMKEKGDIPEGYSVSREKKERFSLILESASTNQTSMYLCASSLGTSPYEQYFGPGTRLTVT.

The rearrangement links TRBV27 to TRBJ1-2, with D possibly being TRBD1 (5 bases). Trimming shortened V by 3 bases and J by 7 bases, and 18 bases separated the two germline ends. Germline CDR1 MNHEY, CDR2 SMNVEV (reference sequence). This CDR3 comprises 15 residues. The CDR3 DNA reads TGTGCCAGCAGTTTGGGGGGGTCAGGGAGTGGTGGCTACACCTTC. Translated, it gives CASSLGGSGSGGYTF.

The CDR3 region is CASTPRGSGANVLTF. As DNA, the CDR3 is TGCGCCAGCACCCCCCGGGGATCCGGGGCCAACGTCCTGACTTTC. The chain couples TRBV5-1 to TRBJ2-6; tentative D call: TRBD2 (5 bases). The CDR3 totals 15 residues. Trimming took off 6 bases at V and 4 bases at J, with 14 bases between the two ends. Germline CDR1 SGHRS, CDR2 YFSETQ. Combining the CDR3 with reference TRBV5-1 and TRBJ2-6 gives the whole variable domain KAGVTQTPRYLIKTRGQQVTLSCSPISGHRSVSWYQQTPGQGLQFLFEYFSETQRNKGNFPGRFSGRQFSNSRSEMNVSTLELGDSALYLCASTPRGSGANVLTFGAGSRLTVL.

The rearrangement uses TRBV18 and TRBJ2-7, with 8 bases lining up with TRBD1. CDR3 length equals 15 residues. CDR1 is KGHSH, CDR2 LQKENI, per germline. With 3 bases clipped from V and 0 bases from J, the junction kept 4 bases outside the gene matches. This chain's CDR3 is CASSPPGQGSYEQYF. CDR3 bases: TGTGCCAGCTCACCCCCCGGACAGGGCTCCTACGAGCAGTACTTC.

The J gene is TRBJ1-1, the V gene TRBV28; no reliable D call. This CDR3 is 14 amino acids long. V was clipped by 2 bases and J by 4 bases, with 11 bases between them. CDR1 is MDHEN, CDR2 SYDVKM, per germline. CDR3 sequence: CASSLEVSSTEAFF. CDR3 coding DNA: TGTGCCAGCAGTTTAGAGGTTTCGAGCACTGAAGCTTTCTTT. Variable domain in full (rest from reference TRBV28 and TRBJ1-1): DVKVTQSSRYLVKRTGEKVFLECVQDMDHENMFWYRQDPGLGLRLIYFSYDVKMKEKGDIPEGYSVSREKKERFSLILESASTNQTSMYLCASSLEVSSTEAFFGQGTRLTVV.

The chain employs TRBV30 and TRBJ2-4; D uncertain. Per germline, CDR1 GTSNPN and CDR2 SVGIG (reference sequence). Trimming cost V 0 bases and J 0 bases, with 6 bases left between them. CDR3 length equals 14 residues. CDR3: CAWSVSLAKNIQYF. DNA of the CDR3: TGTGCCTGGAGTGTTAGTCTAGCCAAAAACATTCAGTACTTC.

This chain joins TRBV19 and TRBJ2-1; 10 nucleotides line up with TRBD2. The CDR3 contains 18 residues. Germline trimming cut 4 bases from V and 5 bases from J; bases unmatched to any gene: 14. Germline assignment: CDR1 LNHDA and CDR2 SQIVND (reference sequence). The CDR3 DNA follows: TGTGCCAGTAGTACGTCCAGCCTCGGACTAGCGGAAAACAATGAGCAGTTCTTC. This encodes CASSTSSLGLAENNEQFF.

This chain links TRBV6-1 with TRBJ2-7, with 14 bases fitting TRBD2. Losses at the gene ends were 3 bases for V and 5 bases for J; bases not matched to a gene: 6. The V gene's germline CDR1 is MNHNS and CDR2 SASEGT. The CDR3 has 16 amino acids. The CDR3 spells CASSDLGLAGVNEQYF. The CDR3 nucleotides read TGTGCCAGCAGTGATCTGGGACTAGCGGGAGTAAACGAGCAGTACTTC.

This clone occurred once. This chain connects TRBV27 to TRBJ1-5; D uncertain. Germline CDR1 MNHEY, CDR2 SMNVEV (reference sequence). The ends were cut back, 0 bases at V and 6 bases at J, with 12 bases in the middle. The CDR3 sequence is 15 residues long. The CDR3 DNA sequence: TGTGCCAGCAGTTTATCGGTGGAGGCTGGTCAGCCCCAGCATTTT. The encoded protein is CASSLSVEAGQPQHF.

V and J are TRBV12-5 and TRBJ2-1; D gene uncertain. This CDR3 is built from 19 residues. Germline V gene lookup returns CDR1 LGHNT and CDR2 FRNRAP. Trimming removed 2 bases from V and 0 bases from J, with 20 bases in between. This chain's CDR3 is CASGLTPDGRGSSYNEQFF. The CDR3 DNA is TGTGCTAGTGGTTTGACCCCCGATGGTCGCGGCAGCTCCTACAATGAGCAGTTCTTC.

In regard to this clone: Additional DNA sequences in this sample encode the identical CDR3. This rearrangement joins TRBV7-9 to TRBJ1-2, with TRBD1 identical over 7 bases. In germline, CDR1 is SEHNR, CDR2 FQNEAQ (reference sequence). V lost 2 bases and J lost 6; bases outside the gene matches: 0. CDR3 length equals 12 residues. This CDR3 reads CASSLQGDGYTF. CDR3 DNA sequence: TGTGCCAGCAGCTTACAGGGGGATGGCTACACCTTC.

This clone was observed once. The CDR3 region has the DNA TGTGCCAGCAGCGTAGCTCCGGGAGGCACTGAAGCTTTCTTT. Translating it yields CASSVAPGGTEAFF. The rearrangement uses TRBV9 and TRBJ1-1, with D unresolved. The CDR3 runs 14 residues. V shed 0 bases and J shed 4 bases, with 10 bases lying between them. Germline V lookup: CDR1 SGDLS, CDR2 YYNGEE.

The gene calls are TRBV18 and TRBJ2-5, with a tentative D call TRBD1 (5 bases). Trimming took 3 bases from V and 0 from J, leaving 8 bases between them. Germline V gives CDR1 KGHSH, CDR2 LQKENI. The CDR3 runs to 14 residues. CDR3 DNA: TGTGCCAGCTCACCGTGGGGCAACCAAGAGACCCAGTACTTC. Its protein product is CASSPWGNQETQYF. The entire variable domain, with the rest obtained from reference TRBV18 and TRBJ2-5, is as follows: NAGVMQNPRHLVRRRGQEARLRCSPMKGHSHVYWYRQLPEEGLKFMVYLQKENIIDESGMPKERFSAEFPKEGPSILRIQQVVRGDSAAYFCASSPWGNQETQYFGPGTRLLVL.

This clone came up a few times. The genes are TRBV29-1 and TRBJ2-7; no clear D gene. In germline, CDR1 is SQVTM, CDR2 ANQGSEA. The CDR3 extends over 12 amino acids. Trimming removed 5 bases at V and 0 bases at J, with 8 bases between. The CDR3 DNA sequence: TGCAGCGTTCTGGCACCCTCCTACGAGCAGTACTTC. It yields the protein CSVLAPSYEQYF.

The V gene is TRBV7-9, the J gene TRBJ2-7; 13 bases align to TRBD2. With V trimmed by 4 bases and J by 0 bases, 3 bases remained unmatched. The CDR3 sequence is 16 residues long. Germline assignment: CDR1 SEHNR and CDR2 FQNEAQ (reference sequence). This CDR3 is CASSSGLAGSSYEQYF. The CDR3 nucleotides are TGTGCCAGCAGCTCGGGACTAGCGGGAAGCTCCTACGAGCAGTACTTC.

The V and J genes are TRBV10-2 and TRBJ1-2; TRBD1 matches 7 bases. The junction had 3 bases not matched to a gene; V was cut back by 3 bases and J by 5 bases. CDR1 WSHSY and CDR2 SAAADI come from the germline V gene. The CDR3 extends over 13 amino acids. The CDR3 nucleotides read TGCGCCAGCAGTGAAGGGACAGTGTATGGCTACACCTTC. Translation gives CASSEGTVYGYTF.

V gene TRBV28 combines with J gene TRBJ2-2, with a weak D call TRBD1 (5 bases). Germline V gives CDR1 MDHEN, CDR2 SYDVKM. Trimming took off 2 bases at V and 7 bases at J, with 14 bases between the two ends. CDR3 length: 15 amino acids. CDR3 sequence (DNA): TGTGCCAGCAGTTTAGGTCCCAGGGAAGACGGGGAGCTGTTTTTT. The encoded protein is CASSLGPREDGELFF.

The rearrangement joins TRBV6-5 to TRBJ1-2, with 8 bases matching TRBD1. CDR1 and CDR2 (germline): MNHEY, SVGAGI. This CDR3 spans 13 amino acids. J was trimmed by 8 bases and V by 2 bases; bases with no gene match: 4. CDR3 amino acids: CASSYTGGRGYTF. The DNA of the CDR3 is TGTGCCAGCAGTTACACAGGGGGACGAGGCTACACCTTC.

The rearrangement links TRBV19 to TRBJ1-2, with D possibly matching TRBD1 (6 bases). V was trimmed by 4 bases and J by 7 bases, leaving 13 bases between them. Per germline, CDR1 LNHDA and CDR2 SQIVND (reference sequence). CDR3 size: 13 residues. The CDR3 sequence: CASSSRTEGGYTF. The CDR3 nucleotides read TGTGCCAGTAGTAGTCGGACAGAGGGTGGCTACACCTTC.

This chain uses TRBV30 with TRBJ2-1, with TRBD2 identical over 12 bases. The V and J ends lost 1 base and 0 bases, in that order; junction bases with no gene match: 7. Looked up from germline, CDR1 is GTSNPN and CDR2 is SVGIG (reference sequence). CDR3 length: 18 amino acids. In DNA, the CDR3 is TGTGCCTGGAGTGGACTAGCGGGGGCTCTTAGCTCCTACAATGAGCAGTTCTTC. The encoded protein is CAWSGLAGALSSYNEQFF.

The chain joins TRBV6-5 to TRBJ2-7; TRBD1 aligns across 7 bases. The germline V gene has CDR1 MNHEY and CDR2 SVGAGI. The V segment lost 0 bases and the J segment 5 bases; nucleotides outside the gene matches: 7. This CDR3 is 15 amino acids long. CDR3 in DNA: TGTGCCAGCAGTTACTCCAGAATAGACAGGGACGAGCAGTACTTC. Translating gives CASSYSRIDRDEQYF.

The rearrangement links TRBV28 to TRBJ1-5; no reliable D call. The germline V gene encodes CDR1 MDHEN and CDR2 SYDVKM. The CDR3 is 12 residues long. V lost 3 bases to trimming and J lost 7 bases, with 7 bases between them. CDR3 nucleotides: TGTGCCAGCAGTTTCTCAGGCCAGCCCCAGCATTTT. This translates into CASSFSGQPQHF.

The DNA of the CDR3 is TGTGCCAGCAGCACCCGGGACAGGGGGCTGGATGAGCAGTTCTTC. This codes for CASSTRDRGLDEQFF. The rearrangement uses TRBV11-3 and TRBJ2-1; 12 bases align to TRBD1. CDR3 length: 15 residues. Germline CDR1 reads SGHNT; CDR2 reads YENEEA. V was clipped by 5 bases and J by 8 bases; unmatched bases: 7.

This rearrangement joins TRBV2 to TRBJ2-7; 9 nucleotides align to TRBD1. Germline V gene data show CDR1 as SNHLY and CDR2 as FYNNEI. Trimming removed 7 bases from V and 2 bases from J; junction bases left unmatched: 6. The CDR3 loop spans 14 amino acids. The CDR3 region has the DNA TGTGCCAGCAACCGGGACAGGGATCCCTACGAGCAGTACTTC. Protein sequence: CASNRDRDPYEQYF.

This clone was found once. A read error may account for a junction end that differs from germline. This chain joins TRBV7-2 and TRBJ1-1; TRBD1 might be the D (5 bases). CDR1 and CDR2 from the germline V gene are SGHTA and FQGNSA. This CDR3 has 13 residues. CDR3 coding DNA: TGTGCCAGCAGATTAGGCGGGGGCACTGAAGCTTTCTTT. Translation: CASRLGGGTEAFF.

This rearrangement joins TRBV5-1 to TRBJ2-7; maybe TRBD1 (6 bases). The CDR3 is 15 amino acids. Trimming cost V 4 bases and J 3 bases, with 17 bases left between them. Germline CDR1 reads SGHRS; CDR2 reads YFSETQ. Here the CDR3 DNA reads TGCGCCAGCAGCGTCGTCATACAGGGTGTCTACGAGCAGTACTTC. Its translation is CASSVVIQGVYEQYF.

The sample holds one count of this clone. The chain uses TRBV5-1 and TRBJ2-2; D unclear. The germline V gene encodes CDR1 SGHRS and CDR2 YFSETQ. Trimming cost V 4 bases and J 8 bases, with 12 bases left between them. CDR3 size: 13 residues. Here the CDR3 DNA reads TGCGCCAGCAGCCGAGTAAAAACTGGGGAGCTGTTTTTT. Protein: CASSRVKTGELFF.

This rearrangement joins TRBV6-1 to TRBJ2-5; 7 bases align to TRBD1. CDR1 and CDR2 (germline): MNHNS, SASEGT. CDR3 length equals 16 residues. V lost 1 base to trimming and J lost 4 bases; unmatched junction nucleotides: 9. CDR3 residues: CASSEVEGGESETQYF. The DNA of the CDR3 is TGTGCCAGCAGTGAAGTTGAAGGGGGCGAATCAGAGACCCAGTACTTC.